The T cell receptor beta chain described here comes from a study of T-cell memory formation after mild COVID-19. Study-level information: Across donors, TCR clusters were largely donor specific.

Employing constant-segment primers, 5'RACE generated TCR alpha and TCR beta cDNA libraries bearing sample barcodes and UMIs. One entry per CDR3 protein results from TCRdb running MiXCR on the 5' RACE reads. The table lists approximately 340,000 distinct CDR3 sequences, around a sixth of them singletons. Findings and caveats of the study: Those CD4+ clones that contracted were mainly in CM and EM (CD8+ ones in EMRA).

For this clonotype: Its target is unknown.

The TCR sequence derives from a man between 18 and 29 years old who had mild COVID-19 (a few samples of this study predate the infection). Cell type and time point are not known. Sequencing was performed on PBMCs or a T cell subset sorted from them (not recorded which).

CDR3 DNA: TGTGCCAGCAGCTGGGTTACAGGGAGTGAAGGATCACCCCTCCACTTT. Its protein is CASSWVTGSEGSPLHF. This chain links TRBV5-6 with TRBJ1-6; weak D call: TRBD1 (6 bases). The germline CDR1 and CDR2 sequences are SGHDT and YYEEEE. The CDR3 sequence is 16 residues long. The V and J ends lost 3 bases and 10 bases respectively, with 20 bases between them. The variable domain in full, completed from reference TRBV5-6 and TRBJ1-6, reads DAGVTQSPTHLIKTRGQQVTLRCSPKSGHDTVSWYQQALGQGPQFIFQYYEEEERQRGNFPDRFSGHQFPNYSSELNVNALLLGDSALYLCASSWVTGSEGSPLHFGNGTRLTVT.